This T cell receptor beta chain emerged from a study of T-cell reconstitution after alpha-beta-depleted transplantation in children. This clonotype was detected many times. Antigen unknown. General study points: Where some patients showed high TCRbeta diversity at day 60, it came from recipient T cells and thymic progenitors that had survived. About two months after transplant, alpha-beta T cells reportedly came from several hundred expanded graft clones.

With 0 bases clipped from V and 2 bases from J, the junction kept 7 bases outside the gene matches. Germline CDR1 and CDR2: SQVTM and ANQGSEA. This CDR3 is 15 amino acids long. Construction of the TCRbeta library involved unique molecular identifiers. TCRdb re-called the PCR reads through MiXCR, storing one row per CDR3 protein. This sample has fewer than 35,000 distinct CDR3 sequences, with under 8% found just once. The source is a male patient between 5 and 17 years old who had a stem cell transplant for acute myeloid leukemia, so the T cells may come from the graft donor. This rearrangement joins TRBV29-1 to TRBJ2-7, with TRBD2 identical over 7 bases. Source: PBMCs, mostly from graft donor cells, taken 180 days after TCRalphabeta/CD19-depleted stem cell transplant. As DNA, the CDR3 is TGCAGCGTTGAAGATCTCGGGGGAGGGCCCTACGAGCAGTACTTC. This sequence encodes CSVEDLGGGPYEQYF.